This TCR beta chain was observed in a study of blood T cells in healthy people across ages. Study findings and constraints: TCR beta diversity, measured per million T cells, fell in a roughly linear way with age.

The CDR3 runs to 14 residues. V shed 1 base, J shed 6 bases, and the junction held 3 bases outside the gene matches. CDR1 and CDR2 (germline): LGHNA, YNFKEQ. Sample-barcoded 5' priming and a J-beta primer mix drove a second PCR of roughly 7 to 11 cycles. TCRdb recomputed calls from the 5' RACE reads with MiXCR, one row per CDR3 protein. The sample includes about 800,000 distinct CDR3 sequences, roughly 50% of them seen just once. Remarks on this clonotype: Its antigen is undetermined.

The genes are TRBV4-2 and TRBJ2-3; 8 bases are a match to TRBD2. The sample taken for sequencing was blood. This TCR was sampled from a man under 40 in good health. The CDR3 bases are TGTGCCAGCAGCCAAGCGGGGGGGAGTGATACGCAGTATTTT. Its translation: CASSQAGGSDTQYF.